The 12 T cell receptor beta chains reported below all come from one sample, sequenced in a study of blood T cell repertoires in COVID-19. This table comes from immunoSEQ multiplex PCR, and its TCRdb copy is limited to in-frame clones, with some not included. The data show about 250,000 clones, just over 85% seen once. The sequenced material came from peripheral blood. The source of these receptors is a man aged 80 or over with acute or convalescent COVID-19.

This sequence joins TRBV7-8 and TRBJ2-7; D may be TRBD1 (6 bases). CDR1 and CDR2 from the germline V gene are SGHVS and FQNEAQ. V was clipped by 1 base and J by 3 bases, with 13 bases between them. The CDR3 has 15 residues. The CDR3 loop is CASSLGRGPGYEQYF. The CDR3 nucleotides are TGTGCCAGCAGCTTAGGCAGGGGACCAGGCTACGAGCAGTACTTC.

The J gene is TRBJ1-5, the V gene TRBV6-5; D may be TRBD1 (6 bases). Deletions cut 8 bases from V and 0 bases from J, with 14 bases between. CDR3 size: 15 residues. CDR1 and CDR2 (germline): MNHEY, SVGAGI. CDR3 nucleotide sequence: TGTGCCAGCGGATGGACGACAGGTAGCAATCAGCCCCAGCATTTT. Translation: CASGWTTGSNQPQHF.

The rearrangement uses TRBV6-6 and TRBJ2-7; TRBD2 matches 8 bases. V dropped 5 bases and J dropped 0; count of bases not matched to a gene: 3. CDR3 size: 14 residues. CDR1 MNHNY and CDR2 SVGAGI come from the germline V gene (reference sequence). Here the CDR3 DNA reads TGTGCCAGCAGTCCGGGGGGGGTCTCCTACGAGCAGTACTTC. It specifies CASSPGGVSYEQYF.

This rearrangement joins TRBV15 to TRBJ1-2; no reliable D call. Per the germline V gene, CDR1 is LNHNV and CDR2 is YYDKDF (reference sequence). This CDR3 region has 13 residues. Trimming took off 4 bases at V and 2 bases at J, with 8 bases between the two ends. In DNA form, the CDR3 reads TGTGCCACCAGCACAGGCGGGAACTATGGCTACACCTTC. Protein product: CATSTGGNYGYTF.

In regard to this clone: This may stem from a read error, because a much larger clone lies one nucleotide away. CDR3: CASRADSNQPQHF. DNA for the CDR3: TGTGCCAGCAGGGCAGATAGCAATCAGCCCCAGCATTTT. This chain connects TRBV7-2 to TRBJ1-5; D is unclear. Trimming shortened V by 6 bases and J by 0 bases, and 6 bases separated the two germline ends. CDR1 is SGHTA, CDR2 FQGNSA, per germline. This CDR3 has 13 residues.

This sequence joins TRBV19 and TRBJ1-5; D gene ambiguous. This CDR3 has 15 amino acids. The V gene lost 3 bases and the J gene lost 7 bases, with 16 bases spanning the gap. Germline V lookup: CDR1 LNHDA, CDR2 SQIVND (reference sequence). The CDR3 sequence: CASSIRFFPGQPQHF. The CDR3 region has the DNA TGTGCCAGTAGTATCCGTTTCTTTCCGGGGCAGCCCCAGCATTTT.

The CDR3 sequence: CASRGTGRETQYF. The CDR3 region has the DNA TGTGCCAGCAGGGGGACAGGGAGGGAGACCCAGTACTTC. This chain links TRBV6-5 with TRBJ2-5; TRBD1 agrees at 9 bases. The CDR3 sequence is 13 residues long. Germline values: CDR1 MNHEY, CDR2 SVGAGI. With 6 bases clipped from V and 5 bases from J, the junction kept 4 bases outside the gene matches.

This clone was found a few times. V and J are TRBV6-2 or TRBV6-3 and TRBJ1-1, with 7 bases lining up with TRBD1. V dropped 6 bases and J dropped 5; count of bases not matched to a gene: 12. Germline V gene data show CDR1 as MNHEY and CDR2 as SVGEGT. The CDR3 totals 15 residues. The CDR3 DNA reads as TGTGCCAGCAGCCCCACAGGGGACGTGAGGACTGAAGCTTTCTTT. It is translated as CASSPTGDVRTEAFF.

This chain joins TRBV7-6 and TRBJ1-1, with D possibly being TRBD1 (5 bases). The CDR3 loop spans 12 amino acids. Germline CDR1 and CDR2: SGHVS and FNYEAQ. The V and J ends lost 5 bases and 9 bases respectively, with 13 bases between them. CDR3 loop: CASSPAGMKAFF. The CDR3 region has the DNA TGTGCCAGCAGCCCGGCAGGGATGAAAGCTTTCTTT.

The chain is built from TRBV6-5 and TRBJ2-1, with 7 bases fitting TRBD2. The length of the CDR3 is 13 residues. Germline V gene sequence: CDR1 MNHEY, CDR2 SVGAGI. With 5 bases clipped from V and 9 bases from J, the junction kept 7 bases outside the gene matches. The CDR3 DNA is TGTGCCAGCAGTATACGCAGGGAGGGTGAGCAGTTCTTC. Translation: CASSIRREGEQFF.

This chain joins TRBV27 and TRBJ2-7; TRBD1 matches 10 bases. Per germline, CDR1 MNHEY and CDR2 SMNVEV (reference sequence). The CDR3 runs 15 residues. The J segment lost 1 base and the V segment lost 6 bases, leaving 6 bases of the junction unmatched. The CDR3 is CASSWGQGSSYEQYF. DNA for the CDR3: TGTGCCAGCAGCTGGGGACAGGGGTCATCCTACGAGCAGTACTTC.

The V gene is TRBV6-5, the J gene TRBJ1-1; D is undetermined. The germline V gene has CDR1 MNHEY and CDR2 SVGAGI. V shed 6 bases and J shed 8 bases, with 16 bases lying between them. The CDR3 runs 13 residues. CDR3 nucleotide sequence: TGTGCCAGCAGCTCCCTTCCGCCCGGGGAAGCTTTCTTT. It yields the protein CASSSLPPGEAFF.